This T cell receptor beta chain is from a study of T cell repertoires in cytomegalovirus infection. Study at large: Selection of CMV epitopes for the study included recently identified HLA-C-restricted and well-studied HLA-B-restricted ones. Study-wide findings and caveats: Carriers of CMV and the relevant HLA type were discriminated by public TCR beta frequency. HLA-C-restricted CMV clonotypes gave the most frequent clonotype in two of eight donors.

V dropped 5 bases and J dropped 2 bases, with 14 bases sitting between them. CDR1 is ENHRY and CDR2 is SYGVKD in the germline V gene. The CDR3 consists of 15 residues. Each CDR3 protein gets one entry after TCRdb re-called the reads with MiXCR. The table includes around 540,000 distinct CDR3 sequences, roughly 34% detected once. In the case of this clonotype: Its matching antigen is unknown.

This specimen consisted of cultured PBMCs, obtained from culture after CMV antigen stimulation. The rearrangement joins TRBV10-3 to TRBJ2-3; a weak D match, TRBD2 (6 bases). This TCR was sampled from a human donor in good health (CMV status not recorded). Some clones in this sample may be carry-over from other donors' samples. The CDR3 DNA follows: TGTGCCATCAGTCAATCTAGCGCTTCCACAGATACGCAGTATTTT. This sequence encodes CAISQSSASTDTQYF.